The T cell receptor (beta chain) described here comes from a study of T cell responses to AZD1222 COVID-19 vaccine. The table came from immunoSEQ multiplex PCR; TCRdb's copy has only in-frame clones and leaves some out. This table holds 75,000 to 85,000 clones, approximately 86% found once. Points from the study as a whole: Clonal diversity was possibly underestimated; the donors were predominantly white British and more often female. At baseline, just 6 or 7 AZD1222 recipients tested seropositive. Repertoire collection took place solely once the T cell response had peaked.

V dropped 2 bases and J dropped 4 bases, with 9 bases sitting between them. CDR1 SGHDT and CDR2 YYEEEE come from the germline V gene. This CDR3 contains 13 residues. Only one count was recorded for this clone. Its antigen is as yet unknown. The TCR comes from an adult in good health. The genes are TRBV5-6 and TRBJ1-1, with a weak D call TRBD1 (6 bases). This material consisted of peripheral blood, taken on day 0 of AZD1222 vaccination. The CDR3 DNA is TGTGCCAGCAGCTTTTGGGGGCCCACTGAAGCTTTCTTT. The encoded protein is CASSFWGPTEAFF.